This TCR beta chain originates from a study of blood T cell repertoires in COVID-19. The overall study: The samples span acute and convalescent COVID-19 from the United States, Italy and Spain. Nucleic acid was either cDNA or gDNA, and it came from T cells, B-cell-depleted T cells, or PBMCs.

The V and J ends lost 2 bases and 4 bases respectively, with 15 bases between them. Germline values: CDR1 MNHNS, CDR2 SASEGT. The CDR3 sequence is 16 residues long. As originally analysed: Reference gene primers were amplified, and this amplification served to estimate nucleated cell counts. Profiled with immunoSEQ multiplex PCR; TCRdb holds only in-frame clones, not every one. The V and J calls and the clone size are those of that table, but D and trimming were determined from the DNA. The repertoire holds under 250,000 clones, with approximately 87% as singletons. The chain recombines TRBV6-1 with TRBJ2-1; D may be TRBD1 (5 bases). The sample was peripheral blood. The TCR was taken from a woman in her sixties or seventies with active or convalescent COVID-19. Here the CDR3 reads CASSELVQGIYNEQFF. The DNA of the CDR3 is TGTGCCAGCAGTGAATTGGTCCAGGGCATTTACAATGAGCAGTTCTTC.